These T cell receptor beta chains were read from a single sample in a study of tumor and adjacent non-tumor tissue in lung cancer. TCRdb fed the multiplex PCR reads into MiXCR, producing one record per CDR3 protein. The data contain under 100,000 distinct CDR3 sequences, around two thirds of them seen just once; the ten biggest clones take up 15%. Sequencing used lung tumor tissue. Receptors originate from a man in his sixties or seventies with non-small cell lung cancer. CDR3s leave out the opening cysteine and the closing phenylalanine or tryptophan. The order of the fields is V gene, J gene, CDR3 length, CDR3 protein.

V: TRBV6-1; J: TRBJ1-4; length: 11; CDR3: ASIRDQDEKLF
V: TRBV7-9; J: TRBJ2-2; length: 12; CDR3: ASSLSRGTGELF
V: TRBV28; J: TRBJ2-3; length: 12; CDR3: ASRGQGRTDTQY
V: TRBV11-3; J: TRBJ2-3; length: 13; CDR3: ASSLLAGGTDTQY
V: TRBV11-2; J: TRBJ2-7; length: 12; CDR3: ASSPRRGGYEQY
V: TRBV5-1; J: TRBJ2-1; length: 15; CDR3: ARSLGAGTGTYNEQF
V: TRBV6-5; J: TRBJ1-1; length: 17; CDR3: ASSYSNGGLRVGNTEAF
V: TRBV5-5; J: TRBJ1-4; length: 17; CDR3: ASSLARTGGRATNEKLF
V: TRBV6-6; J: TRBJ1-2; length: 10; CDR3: ASSPPGQPCT
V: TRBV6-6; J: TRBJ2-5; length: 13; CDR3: ASSYGAWDRETQY
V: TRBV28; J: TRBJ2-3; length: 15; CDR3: ASSLGPHLVGTDTQY
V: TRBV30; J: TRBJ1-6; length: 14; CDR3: ASSETGPRGNSPLH
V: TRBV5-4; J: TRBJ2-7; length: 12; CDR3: AISVLAGGYEQY
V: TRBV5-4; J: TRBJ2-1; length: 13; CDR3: VTYQQGWSYNEQF
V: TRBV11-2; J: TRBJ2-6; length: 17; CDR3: ASSSPRGRVGSGANVLT
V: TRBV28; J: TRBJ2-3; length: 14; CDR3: VSRPFIRDRTDTQY
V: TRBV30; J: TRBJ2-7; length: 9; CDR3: AWSVGAEQY
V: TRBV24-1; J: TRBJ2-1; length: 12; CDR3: ATRSTGSYNEQF
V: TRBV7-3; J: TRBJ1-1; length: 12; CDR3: ASSPGQGETEAF
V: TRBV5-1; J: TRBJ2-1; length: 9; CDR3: ASSLQYEQF
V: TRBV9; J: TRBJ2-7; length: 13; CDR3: ANSAGTNGGYEQY
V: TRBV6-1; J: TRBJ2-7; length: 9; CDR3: ASSNLVKQY
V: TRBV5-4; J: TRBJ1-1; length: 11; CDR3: SSRPVVGIEAF
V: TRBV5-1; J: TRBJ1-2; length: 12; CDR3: ASSLAQGRYGYT
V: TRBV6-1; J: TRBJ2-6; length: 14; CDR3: ANCAEDSSGAKVLT
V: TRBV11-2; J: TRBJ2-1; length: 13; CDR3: ISNLTSGKGNEQF
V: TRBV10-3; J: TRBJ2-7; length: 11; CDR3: AISGTGDYEQY
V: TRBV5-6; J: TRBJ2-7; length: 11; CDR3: ASRLGPAYEQC
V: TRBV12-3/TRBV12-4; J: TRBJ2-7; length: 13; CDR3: ASSLGGTGAYEQY
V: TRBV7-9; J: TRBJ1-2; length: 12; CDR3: ASSPGQGAAGYT
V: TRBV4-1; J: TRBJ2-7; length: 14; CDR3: VSSQDWVAGYYEQY
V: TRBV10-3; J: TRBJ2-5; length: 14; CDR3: AISESAPRGGETQY
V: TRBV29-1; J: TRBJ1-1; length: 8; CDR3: SAEDCEAS
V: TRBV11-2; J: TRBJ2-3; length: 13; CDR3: ASSWGTLITDTQY
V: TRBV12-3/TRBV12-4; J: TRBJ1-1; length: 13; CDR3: ASSLTGQGRAEAF
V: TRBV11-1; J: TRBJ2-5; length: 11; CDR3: ASIPNGIETQY
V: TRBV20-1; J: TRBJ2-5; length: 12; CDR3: SAPPLAGGETQY
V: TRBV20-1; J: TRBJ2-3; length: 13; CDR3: SARGRGRNTDTQY
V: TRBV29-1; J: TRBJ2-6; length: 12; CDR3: SVSDTPVANVLT
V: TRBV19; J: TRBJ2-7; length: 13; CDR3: ASSIKAGEVYEQY
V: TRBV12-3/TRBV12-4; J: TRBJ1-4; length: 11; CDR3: ASSQGHGGELF
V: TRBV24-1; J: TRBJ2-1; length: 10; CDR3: ATSDLPNEQF
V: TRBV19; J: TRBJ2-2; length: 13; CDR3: ASRGHAANTGELF
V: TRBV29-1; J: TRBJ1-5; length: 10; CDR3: SVEDGNQPQY
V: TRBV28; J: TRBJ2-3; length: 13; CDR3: ASSSGPAHTDTQY
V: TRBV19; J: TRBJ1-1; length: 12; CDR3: ASSIGQPNTEAF
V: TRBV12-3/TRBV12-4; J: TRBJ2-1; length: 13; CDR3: ASSTRDGHHNEQF
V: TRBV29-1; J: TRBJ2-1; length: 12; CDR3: SVDRYLDTDEQF
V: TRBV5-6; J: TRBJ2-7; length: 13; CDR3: ASSFTSTSGRERY
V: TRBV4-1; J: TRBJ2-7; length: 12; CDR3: TSSQGRRVYEQY
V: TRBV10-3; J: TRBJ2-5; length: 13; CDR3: AVSESGGPIDTQY
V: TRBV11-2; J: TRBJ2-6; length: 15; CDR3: ASSSLGGSSWANVQT
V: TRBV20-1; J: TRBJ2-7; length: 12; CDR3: SARARGRAYEQY
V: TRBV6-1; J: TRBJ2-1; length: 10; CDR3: TSSENLVGQF
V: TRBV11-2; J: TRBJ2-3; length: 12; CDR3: ASSPSPSTDTQY
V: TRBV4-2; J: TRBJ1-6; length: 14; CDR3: ASSQDPTRVRSPLH
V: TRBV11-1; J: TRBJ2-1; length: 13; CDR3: VSIWNIYSYNEQF